The T cell receptor (beta chain) under discussion was sequenced for a study of blood T cell repertoires in COVID-19. Study-level background: Sources were T cells, B-cell-depleted T cells, or PBMCs; the material itself was cDNA or gDNA.

Produced via immunoSEQ multiplex PCR; TCRdb's table is partial and in-frame only. This table holds about 210,000 clones, 80% found once. This clonotype originated in a woman between 65 and 79 years old with acute or convalescent COVID-19. The sequenced sample was peripheral blood.

The CDR3 nucleotides are TGCAGCGGGGGACAGGGGGCGTTGAACACTGAAGCTTTCTTT. Its translation is CSGGQGALNTEAFF. The chain employs TRBV29-1 and TRBJ1-1; the match to TRBD1 covers 12 bases. The CDR3 runs to 14 residues. The J segment lost 0 bases and the V segment lost 7 bases, leaving 3 bases of the junction unmatched. Per germline, CDR1 SQVTM and CDR2 ANQGSEA.